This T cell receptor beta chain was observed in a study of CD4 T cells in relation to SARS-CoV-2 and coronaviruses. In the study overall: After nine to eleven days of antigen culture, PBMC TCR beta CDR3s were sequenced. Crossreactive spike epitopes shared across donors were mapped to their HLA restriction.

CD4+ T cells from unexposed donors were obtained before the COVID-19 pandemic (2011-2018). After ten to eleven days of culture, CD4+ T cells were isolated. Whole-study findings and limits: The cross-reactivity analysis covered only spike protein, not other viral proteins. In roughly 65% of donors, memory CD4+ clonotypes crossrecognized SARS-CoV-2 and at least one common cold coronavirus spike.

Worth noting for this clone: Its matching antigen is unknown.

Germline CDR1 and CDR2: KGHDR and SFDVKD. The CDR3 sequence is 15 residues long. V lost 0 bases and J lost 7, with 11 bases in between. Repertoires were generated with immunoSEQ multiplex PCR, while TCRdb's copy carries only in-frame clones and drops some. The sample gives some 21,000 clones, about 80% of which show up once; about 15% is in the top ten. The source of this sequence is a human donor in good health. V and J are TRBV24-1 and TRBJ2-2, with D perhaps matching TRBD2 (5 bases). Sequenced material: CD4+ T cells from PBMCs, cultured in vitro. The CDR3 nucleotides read TGTGCCACCAGTGATTTGCACCCCCGGGACGGGGAGCTGTTTTTT. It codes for CATSDLHPRDGELFF.